Each of the 10 T cell receptor beta chains below was sequenced from the same sample in a study of blood T cells in healthy people across ages. Together with a sample-barcoded 5' primer, a J-beta primer mix was included in a second PCR lasting about 7 to 11 cycles. A single record per CDR3 protein comes from TCRdb applying MiXCR to the 5' RACE reads. The table shows 700,000 to 950,000 distinct CDR3 sequences, with more than 45% occurring only once. Sequencing was done on a sample of blood. The source of these receptors is a man between 25 and 39 years old in good health.

This clonotype was observed a few times. The chain links TRBV7-8 to TRBJ2-7; TRBD2 aligns across 7 bases. V lost 2 bases, J lost 0 bases, and 1 base stayed unmatched. There are 14 residues in the CDR3. Germline CDR1 is SGHVS and CDR2 is FQNEAQ. The CDR3 region is CASSLSGDSYEQYF. Written as DNA, the CDR3 is TGTGCCAGCAGCTTAAGCGGGGACTCCTACGAGCAGTACTTC.

The chain uses TRBV20-1 and TRBJ1-1; D not certain. V lost 0 bases, J lost 4 bases, and 6 bases lay in between. This CDR3 is built from 12 residues. Germline CDR1 is DFQATT and CDR2 is SNEGSKA (reference sequence). DNA of the CDR3: TGCAGTGCTAGAGACGGGTTCACTGAAGCTTTCTTT. It is translated as CSARDGFTEAFF.

The chain carries TRBV7-2 and TRBJ2-7; 8 nucleotides agree with TRBD1. The CDR3 consists of 15 residues. The ends lost 3 bases at V and 0 bases at J; junction bases unmatched: 4. Germline CDR1 reads SGHTA; CDR2 reads FQGNSA. The CDR3 loop reads CASSFGDRYSYEQYF. CDR3 coding DNA: TGTGCCAGCAGCTTCGGGGACAGGTACTCCTACGAGCAGTACTTC.

This clonotype has at least ten counts. V and J are TRBV6-1 and TRBJ1-1, with D possibly matching TRBD1 (5 bases). CDR3 length: 12 amino acids. Germline V gene sequence: CDR1 MNHNS, CDR2 SASEGT. V lost 6 bases and J 11 bases, leaving 16 bases between the germline ends. The chain's CDR3 is CASSELGQLAFF. CDR3 DNA sequence: TGTGCCAGCAGCGAATTGGGGCAGCTGGCTTTCTTT.

The chain is built from TRBV29-1 and TRBJ1-2; the D gene is possibly TRBD1 (6 bases). The CDR3 has 16 amino acids. The germline V gene has CDR1 SQVTM and CDR2 ANQGSEA. Trimming left V 7 bases short and J 0 bases short, with 21 bases between. CDR3 amino acids: CSGTSGAEGANYGYTF. The CDR3 DNA reads as TGCAGCGGCACCTCGGGCGCCGAGGGGGCTAACTATGGCTACACCTTC.

The sample holds a few counts of this clonotype. The chain is built from TRBV7-2 and TRBJ2-5; a possible D gene is TRBD2 (6 bases). This CDR3 contains 14 residues. Trimming took off 5 bases at V and 5 bases at J, with 15 bases between the two ends. Germline loops: CDR1 SGHTA, CDR2 FQGNSA. Here the CDR3 reads CASSRQLSGETQYF. The CDR3 region has the DNA TGTGCCAGCAGCCGCCAACTCAGCGGGGAGACCCAGTACTTC.

J is TRBJ1-1 and V is TRBV20-1; D not resolved. The CDR3 spans 14 residues. V was pared by 5 bases and J by 1 base, with 14 bases between. Germline loops: CDR1 DFQATT, CDR2 SNEGSKA (reference sequence). CDR3 in DNA: TGCAGTGCTCCTCGGCCCCCGGCGAACACTGAAGCTTTCTTT. It encodes CSAPRPPANTEAFF.

The V call is TRBV24-1, the J call TRBJ2-4, with D perhaps TRBD1 (6 bases). With the DNA end fitting TRBJ2-7 better, the J assignment may be wrong. The CDR3 extends over 14 amino acids. Looked up from germline, CDR1 is KGHDR and CDR2 is SFDVKD. The CDR3 here is CATSDPDRAYEQYF. The CDR3 DNA reads TGTGCCACCAGTGACCCGGACAGAGCCTACGAGCAGTACTTC.

The rearrangement links TRBV14 to TRBJ1-2; D gene uncertain. V lost 2 bases, J lost 7 bases, and 11 bases lay in between. Germline assignment: CDR1 SGHDN and CDR2 FVKESK. The CDR3 runs 13 residues. CDR3: CASSQFPYGGYTF. The CDR3 DNA reads as TGTGCCAGCAGCCAATTCCCGTATGGTGGCTACACCTTC.

V usage is TRBV6-2 or TRBV6-3 and J usage is TRBJ2-1; 10 bases line up with TRBD2. The CDR3 length is 19 residues. The junction had 15 bases not matched to a gene; V was cut back by 0 bases and J by 7 bases. Germline CDR1 and CDR2: MNHEY and SVGEGT. Written as DNA, the CDR3 is TGTGCCAGCAGTTACTCGATAGGCTGGGGTACTAGCGGGATAAATGAGCAGTTCTTC. It translates to CASSYSIGWGTSGINEQFF.